The 26 T cell receptor beta chains below were found in one sample sequenced in a study of T cell responses to AZD1222 COVID-19 vaccine. The table came from immunoSEQ multiplex PCR; TCRdb's copy has only in-frame clones and leaves some out. Of some 200,000 clones in the sample, roughly nine tenths were seen once. The starting material was peripheral blood, obtained 28 days after the second AZD1222 dose. The receptors come from an adult who received the AZD1222 COVID-19 vaccine.

The V gene is TRBV6-1, the J gene TRBJ2-7; TRBD2 might be the D (6 bases). The germline V gene encodes CDR1 MNHNS and CDR2 SASEGT. The V and J ends lost 7 bases and 3 bases respectively, with 19 bases between them. This CDR3 is 15 amino acids long. The CDR3 DNA reads as TGTGCCAGCATCGGTGCCGGGACTCTCGTCTACGAGCAGTACTTC. Translating it yields CASIGAGTLVYEQYF.

The chain employs TRBV30 and TRBJ1-6, with D possibly matching TRBD1 (5 bases). Trimming took off 5 bases at V and 9 bases at J, with 14 bases between the two ends. The CDR3 runs 13 residues. Per germline, CDR1 GTSNPN and CDR2 SVGIG (reference sequence). The DNA for the CDR3 is TGTGCCTGGTCGTCGGGACCAGCTTCACCCCTCCACTTT. Protein product: CAWSSGPASPLHF.

This clone has a single count. J is TRBJ1-1 and V is TRBV19, with a possible D match to TRBD1 (5 bases). V was shortened by 6 bases and J by 1 base, with 9 bases between the two germline ends. The CDR3 length is 13 residues. Germline V gives CDR1 LNHDA, CDR2 SQIVND (reference sequence). CDR3 sequence reads: CASREDRNTEAFF. In DNA form, the CDR3 reads TGTGCCAGTAGGGAAGACAGGAACACTGAAGCTTTCTTT.

V gene TRBV27 combines with J gene TRBJ1-5, with unresolved D. The CDR3 is 14 residues long. V was clipped by 3 bases and J by 6 bases, with 12 bases between them. Germline lookup yields CDR1 MNHEY and CDR2 SMNVEV (reference sequence). CDR3 sequence reads: CASSFSVGSQPQHF. The CDR3 DNA reads as TGTGCCAGCAGTTTCTCGGTCGGGAGTCAGCCCCAGCATTTT.

This clone was seen a single time. V is TRBV19 and J is TRBJ1-5, with 10 bases lining up with TRBD1. This CDR3 spans 16 amino acids. The V and J ends lost 2 bases and 7 bases, in that order; junction bases with no gene match: 8. CDR1 LNHDA and CDR2 SQIVND come from the germline V gene (reference sequence). The chain's CDR3 is CASSIMTGGAPQPQHF. As DNA, the CDR3 is TGTGCCAGTAGTATAATGACAGGGGGCGCTCCCCAGCCCCAGCATTTT.

The chain has TRBV7-2 and TRBJ2-2, with 9 bases matching TRBD1. With V trimmed by 10 bases and J by 5 bases, 8 bases remained unmatched. The CDR3 sequence is 14 residues long. CDR1 SGHTA and CDR2 FQGNSA come from the germline V gene. CDR3 sequence (DNA): TGTGCCACCTCGGGGACAGGGCGTACCGGGGAGCTGTTTTTT. Encoded protein: CATSGTGRTGELFF.

This chain uses TRBV7-2 with TRBJ2-1; D call uncertain. Trimming left V 5 bases short and J 6 bases short, with 8 bases between. The CDR3 has 12 residues. CDR1 and CDR2 from the germline V gene are SGHTA and FQGNSA. The CDR3 spells CASSNRFNEQFF. The CDR3 nucleotides are TGTGCCAGCAGCAATCGATTCAATGAGCAGTTCTTC.

The V call is TRBV7-2, the J call TRBJ2-1, with unresolved D. The germline gives CDR1 SGHTA, CDR2 FQGNSA. The CDR3 totals 11 residues. V lost 5 bases and J 7 bases, leaving 6 bases between the germline ends. The CDR3 reads CASSKTNEQFF. For the CDR3, the DNA is TGTGCCAGCAGCAAGACAAATGAGCAGTTCTTC.

The CDR3 coding sequence is TGTGCCACCAGTGACCCGAGTCTGGGGGAGACCCAGTACTTC. It translates to CATSDPSLGETQYF. The rearrangement uses TRBV24-1 and TRBJ2-5; D is unresolved. The V and J ends lost 4 bases and 5 bases respectively, with 13 bases between them. The CDR3 runs to 14 residues. Per the germline V gene, CDR1 is KGHDR and CDR2 is SFDVKD.

Comments on this clone: A read error may account for a junction end that differs from germline. This chain uses TRBV14 with TRBJ2-7; 10 nucleotides agree with TRBD1. Per the germline V gene, CDR1 is SGHDN and CDR2 is FVKESK. CDR3 size: 12 residues. The CDR3 here is CASSDRGPPRDF. The DNA of the CDR3 is TGTGCCAGCAGCGACAGGGGGCCCCCCCGGGACTTC.

The chain couples TRBV28 to TRBJ2-3; 8 positions match TRBD1. Losses at the gene ends were 4 bases for V and 4 bases for J; bases not matched to a gene: 4. This CDR3 is 14 amino acids long. CDR1 is MDHEN, CDR2 SYDVKM, per germline. CDR3 amino acids: CASSSGGLSDTQYF. CDR3 DNA sequence: TGTGCCAGCAGTTCAGGGGGCCTGTCAGATACGCAGTATTTT.

In its sample, this clone was seen a few times. The chain joins TRBV6-5 to TRBJ2-7; no firm D call. The CDR3 contains 13 residues. The V end was cut by 2 bases, the J end by 6 bases, with 11 bases between. CDR1 and CDR2 (germline): MNHEY, SVGAGI. In DNA form, the CDR3 reads TGTGCCAGCAGTTACGGGGTGGGTCTCGAGCAGTACTTC. It is translated as CASSYGVGLEQYF.

The chain recombines TRBV5-1 with TRBJ2-5; no clear D gene. Germline CDR1 reads SGHRS; CDR2 reads YFSETQ. Trimming took 6 bases from V and 4 from J, leaving 13 bases between them. The CDR3 spans 13 residues. CDR3 region: CASTLVGGETQYF. In DNA form, the CDR3 reads TGCGCCAGCACCCTTGTGGGCGGAGAGACCCAGTACTTC. Variable domain in full (rest from reference TRBV5-1 and TRBJ2-5): KAGVTQTPRYLIKTRGQQVTLSCSPISGHRSVSWYQQTPGQGLQFLFEYFSETQRNKGNFPGRFSGRQFSNSRSEMNVSTLELGDSALYLCASTLVGGETQYFGPGTRLLVL.

The V gene is TRBV6-2 or TRBV6-3, the J gene TRBJ2-7; 11 nucleotides align to TRBD2. V gave up 2 bases and J gave up 5 bases; unmatched junction bases: 8. The CDR3 is 16 amino acids. Germline-derived CDR1 and CDR2 are MNHEY and SVGEGT. CDR3 region: CASSYSTSGRSDEQYF. In DNA, the CDR3 is TGTGCCAGCAGTTACAGCACTAGCGGGAGATCTGACGAGCAGTACTTC.

This chain joins TRBV28 and TRBJ1-4; D is perhaps TRBD1 (5 bases). This CDR3 contains 13 residues. The germline V and J ends were trimmed by 2 bases and 6 bases, with 7 bases remaining between them. CDR1 and CDR2 from the germline V gene are MDHEN and SYDVKM. This CDR3 reads CASSLGGDEKLFF. The CDR3, as DNA: TGTGCCAGCAGTTTAGGGGGGGATGAAAAACTGTTTTTT. Full variable domain (rest looked up from reference TRBV28 and TRBJ1-4): DVKVTQSSRYLVKRTGEKVFLECVQDMDHENMFWYRQDPGLGLRLIYFSYDVKMKEKGDIPEGYSVSREKKERFSLILESASTNQTSMYLCASSLGGDEKLFFGSGTQLSVL.

The chain links TRBV24-1 to TRBJ2-3; D unresolved. The CDR3 is made up of 14 amino acids. Germline CDR1 KGHDR, CDR2 SFDVKD. The ends were cut back, 9 bases at V and 3 bases at J, with 15 bases in the middle. The CDR3 loop reads CATSTGLRTDTQYF. CDR3 coding DNA: TGTGCCACCTCCACGGGCCTGCGGACAGATACGCAGTATTTT.

V gene TRBV9 combines with J gene TRBJ2-2, with 7 bases fitting TRBD2. This CDR3 is 17 amino acids long. The J segment lost 6 bases and the V segment lost 1 base, leaving 12 bases of the junction unmatched. Germline CDR1 and CDR2: SGDLS and YYNGEE. The DNA for the CDR3 is TGTGCCAGCAGCGTATTGGGTAGCGGGCTAGGATCCGGGGAGCTGTTTTTT. Its translation: CASSVLGSGLGSGELFF.

The chain employs TRBV30 and TRBJ1-3; D possibly corresponds to TRBD1 (6 bases). Trimming left V 0 bases short and J 3 bases short, with 9 bases between. The CDR3 totals 14 residues. The germline V gene encodes CDR1 GTSNPN and CDR2 SVGIG (reference sequence). The CDR3 DNA sequence: TGTGCCTGGAGTGTCCGAGGGGGTGGAAACACCATATATTTT. This translates into CAWSVRGGGNTIYF.

Here the CDR3 DNA reads TGTGCCAGTAGTAACAGGGGAGCGACGGCGTGGGACACCATATATTTT. This gives the protein CASSNRGATAWDTIYF. The chain is built from TRBV19 and TRBJ1-3, with 7 bases lining up with TRBD1. Germline values: CDR1 LNHDA, CDR2 SQIVND (reference sequence). V lost 4 bases and J lost 8; bases outside the gene matches: 14. This CDR3 contains 16 residues.

The chain has TRBV27 and TRBJ1-2; 7 bases align to TRBD1. The CDR3 is 15 residues long. CDR1 is MNHEY and CDR2 is SMNVEV in the germline V gene (reference sequence). The junction had 10 bases not matched to a gene; V was cut back by 5 bases and J by 4 bases. CDR3 loop: CASSLRQGRTYGYTF. The CDR3 nucleotides are TGTGCCAGCAGTCTACGACAGGGCCGTACCTATGGCTACACCTTC.

The chain uses TRBV4-2 and TRBJ2-7; perhaps D is TRBD1 or TRBD2 (5 bases each). The V gene lost 3 bases and the J gene lost 0 bases, with 24 bases spanning the gap. CDR3 size: 19 residues. Germline V gene lookup returns CDR1 LGHNA and CDR2 YNFKEQ. The CDR3 protein is CASSHEKGPLSPTSYEQYF. The CDR3 DNA sequence: TGTGCCAGCAGCCACGAAAAGGGACCACTTAGCCCCACCTCCTACGAGCAGTACTTC.

CDR3 sequence reads: CASSRGTSGMLYEQYF. The CDR3 nucleotides read TGTGCCAGTAGTAGGGGGACTAGCGGGATGCTCTACGAGCAGTACTTC. The chain recombines TRBV19 with TRBJ2-7, with 13 bases aligning to TRBD2. The CDR3 loop spans 16 amino acids. V was clipped by 4 bases and J by 3 bases; unmatched bases: 6. Germline V CDR1 and CDR2: LNHDA, SQIVND (reference sequence).

This chain links TRBV11-3 with TRBJ2-3; the match to TRBD2 covers 7 bases. The CDR3 runs 15 residues. V trimming: 3 bases; J trimming: 4 bases; junction bases outside the gene matches: 7. Germline V gene sequence: CDR1 SGHNT, CDR2 YENEEA. CDR3 region: CASSFNARESDTQYF. The DNA of the CDR3 is TGTGCCAGCAGCTTTAATGCGCGGGAGTCAGATACGCAGTATTTT.

The chain employs TRBV6-6 and TRBJ2-5; tentatively, D is TRBD2 (5 bases). The CDR3 length is 16 residues. V dropped 0 bases and J dropped 5 bases, with 16 bases sitting between them. CDR1 MNHNY and CDR2 SVGAGI come from the germline V gene (reference sequence). This chain's CDR3 is CASSYSLTTTGETQYF. CDR3 DNA: TGTGCCAGCAGTTACTCCCTCACAACTACGGGGGAGACCCAGTACTTC.

V is TRBV28 and J is TRBJ1-2; no reliable D call. Germline loops: CDR1 MDHEN, CDR2 SYDVKM. The length of the CDR3 is 13 residues. Trimming removed 6 bases at V and 2 bases at J, with 10 bases between. The CDR3 bases are TGTGCCAGCAGCCTTGGACGGAACTATGGCTACACCTTC. As protein: CASSLGRNYGYTF.

The chain joins TRBV5-1 to TRBJ1-1; the D is unclear. This CDR3 region has 15 residues. CDR1 SGHRS and CDR2 YFSETQ come from the germline V gene. V dropped 4 bases and J dropped 4 bases, with 17 bases sitting between them. The CDR3 nucleotides are TGCGCCAGCAGCCAGGAGGGCGGCCGCGGCACTGAAGCTTTCTTT. This gives the protein CASSQEGGRGTEAFF.